This T cell receptor (beta chain) derives from a study of vaccination and CD4 T cells after COVID-19. As for the study in general: In the control cultures, a CEFX pool, an HIV-1 Nef pool, or no peptide was supplied.

Treatment specified: approximately nine-day PBMC culture with coronavirus spike peptide pools or control peptides (ViraFEST assay). Positive PCR results dated from March to December 2020, before the US Alpha, Beta and Delta variants. This clonotype was picked up a small number of times. Antigen unknown. Sequence data for DNA of cultured CD4+ T cells were generated by the Oncomine TCR Beta short-read assay. TCRdb reprocessed the PCR reads via MiXCR and lists one record per CDR3 protein. The data contain about 14,000 distinct CDR3 sequences, around three fifths of them singletons. The sequence derives from a human donor who had recovered from COVID-19. The specimen sequenced was CD4+ T cells from blood, cultured in vitro.

The CDR3 protein is CASSVGSNYGYTF. The DNA for the CDR3 is TGTGCCAGCAGCGTAGGGTCTAACTATGGCTACACCTTC. V and J are TRBV9 and TRBJ1-2; D ambiguous. This CDR3 contains 13 residues. Trimming took 0 bases from V and 0 from J, leaving 3 bases between them. The V gene's germline CDR1 is SGDLS and CDR2 YYNGEE. Full variable domain (missing parts from reference TRBV9 and TRBJ1-2): DSGVTQTPKHLITATGQRVTLRCSPRSGDLSVYWYQQSLDQGLQFLIQYYNGEERAKGNILERFSAQQFPDLHSELNLSSLELGDSALYFCASSVGSNYGYTFGSGTRLTVV.